A selection of T cell receptor beta chains follows, all from one sample in a study of T cells in Graves' hyperthyroidism and ophthalmopathy. TCRdb passed the multiplex PCR reads through MiXCR, listing each CDR3 protein once. Of approximately 350,000 distinct CDR3 sequences in the sample, roughly 15% are singletons; the top ten hold roughly 19%. Sample: blood. The receptor source for this set is a woman aged 55-69 years with Graves' ophthalmopathy. Each CDR3 is given with its conserved first and last residue. D genes are given only for firm matches. Only part of the rows carry a size: once, few, many, or a class if the clone is expanded.

abundance: NA; d_gene: NA; v_gene: TRBV29-1; j_gene: TRBJ1-2; CDR3aa: CSVGDSGWNTF; CDR3nt: TGCAGCGTGGGTGATTCAGGGTGGAACACCTTC
abundance: many; d_gene: TRBD1; v_gene: TRBV5-5; j_gene: TRBJ1-4; CDR3aa: CASSLAGTGHEKLFF; CDR3nt: TGTGCCAGCAGCTTGGCTGGGACAGGGCATGAAAAACTGTTTTTT
abundance: few; d_gene: NA; v_gene: TRBV19; j_gene: TRBJ2-7; CDR3aa: CASSTADNSYEQYF; CDR3nt: TGTGCCAGTAGTACGGCGGATAACTCCTACGAGCAGTACTTC
abundance: NA; d_gene: NA; v_gene: TRBV28; j_gene: TRBJ1-4; CDR3aa: CASSLTDRGSTNEKLFF; CDR3nt: TGTGCCAGCAGTTTAACAGATCGCGGGTCAACTAATGAAAAACTGTTTTTT
abundance: NA; d_gene: NA; v_gene: TRBV7-2; j_gene: TRBJ2-2; CDR3aa: CASSPDGAYTGELFF; CDR3nt: TGTGCCAGCAGCCCCGATGGGGCGTACACCGGGGAGCTGTTTTTT
abundance: many; d_gene: NA; v_gene: TRBV12-3/TRBV12-4; j_gene: TRBJ2-1; CDR3aa: CASSPQGGSYNEQFF; CDR3nt: TGTGCCAGCAGCCCACAGGGTGGGTCCTACAATGAGCAGTTCTTC
abundance: many; d_gene: NA; v_gene: TRBV5-1; j_gene: TRBJ2-6; CDR3aa: CASSLDFGATGANVLTF; CDR3nt: TGCGCCAGCAGCTTGGATTTCGGGGCCACGGGGGCCAACGTCCTGACTTTC
abundance: NA; d_gene: NA; v_gene: TRBV15; j_gene: TRBJ2-7; CDR3aa: CATSRIQGTYEQYF; CDR3nt: TGTGCCACCAGCAGAATCCAGGGGACCTACGAGCAGTACTTC
abundance: many; d_gene: NA; v_gene: TRBV18; j_gene: TRBJ2-7; CDR3aa: CASSPMMVGSYEQYF; CDR3nt: TGTGCCAGCTCACCGATGATGGTAGGTTCCTACGAGCAGTACTTC
abundance: many; d_gene: TRBD1; v_gene: TRBV7-9; j_gene: TRBJ2-7; CDR3aa: CASSSSPGTVGGEQYF; CDR3nt: TGTGCCAGCAGCTCTTCCCCCGGGACAGTGGGTGGCGAGCAGTACTTC
abundance: many; d_gene: NA; v_gene: TRBV11-2; j_gene: TRBJ1-1; CDR3aa: CASSLVEAANTEAFF; CDR3nt: TGTGCCAGCAGCTTAGTTGAGGCGGCGAACACTGAAGCTTTCTTT
abundance: many; d_gene: NA; v_gene: TRBV7-9; j_gene: TRBJ2-7; CDR3aa: CASGGHEQYF; CDR3nt: TGTGCCAGCGGGGGCCACGAGCAGTACTTC
abundance: NA; d_gene: TRBD1; v_gene: TRBV4-1; j_gene: TRBJ2-1; CDR3aa: CASSQPGQGLGEQFF; CDR3nt: TGCGCCAGCAGCCAACCGGGACAGGGGTTAGGTGAGCAGTTCTTC
abundance: few; d_gene: TRBD2; v_gene: TRBV29-1; j_gene: TRBJ2-3; CDR3aa: CSVDQVAGGVTQYF; CDR3nt: TGCAGCGTTGACCAGGTAGCGGGAGGAGTTACGCAGTATTTT
abundance: many; d_gene: NA; v_gene: TRBV20-1; j_gene: TRBJ1-2; CDR3aa: CSARDPGTAVWGYTF; CDR3nt: TGCAGTGCTAGAGATCCCGGGACCGCGGTTTGGGGCTACACCTTC
abundance: few; d_gene: TRBD1; v_gene: TRBV11-2; j_gene: TRBJ1-4; CDR3aa: CASSKQGAPPLLFF; CDR3nt: TGTGCCAGCAGCAAACAGGGGGCACCACCCCTACTGTTTTTT
abundance: many; d_gene: NA; v_gene: TRBV5-1; j_gene: TRBJ1-1; CDR3aa: CASSLVGSSTTEAFF; CDR3nt: TGCGCCAGCAGCTTGGTTGGCAGCTCAACCACTGAAGCTTTCTTT
abundance: many; d_gene: NA; v_gene: TRBV24-1; j_gene: TRBJ2-5; CDR3aa: CATSPAGLWYQETQYF; CDR3nt: TGTGCCACCAGTCCGGCCGGGCTTTGGTACCAAGAGACCCAGTACTTC
abundance: many; d_gene: TRBD2; v_gene: TRBV7-2; j_gene: TRBJ2-7; CDR3aa: CASSLLAGDHYEQYF; CDR3nt: TGTGCCAGCAGCTTACTAGCGGGAGATCACTACGAGCAGTACTTC
abundance: few; d_gene: TRBD1; v_gene: TRBV2; j_gene: TRBJ2-7; CDR3aa: CASSALDRRPGF; CDR3nt: TGTGCCAGCAGCGCTTTGGACAGGCGGCCAGGCTTC
abundance: NA; d_gene: NA; v_gene: TRBV7-3; j_gene: TRBJ2-7; CDR3aa: CASSLSEGNEQYF; CDR3nt: TGTGCCAGCAGCTTAAGTGAGGGAAACGAGCAGTACTTC
abundance: NA; d_gene: TRBD2; v_gene: TRBV4-1; j_gene: TRBJ2-7; CDR3aa: CASSQIGTSGRAYEQYF; CDR3nt: TGCGCCAGCAGCCAAATTGGGACTAGCGGGCGCGCCTACGAGCAGTACTTC
abundance: many; d_gene: NA; v_gene: TRBV7-9; j_gene: TRBJ2-2; CDR3aa: CASSLELNTGELFF; CDR3nt: TGTGCCAGCAGCCTAGAGTTGAACACCGGGGAGCTGTTTTTT
abundance: many; d_gene: TRBD1; v_gene: TRBV20-1; j_gene: TRBJ2-1; CDR3aa: CSAPIPGGYNEQFF; CDR3nt: TGCAGTGCCCCGATACCAGGGGGCTACAATGAGCAGTTCTTC
abundance: NA; d_gene: NA; v_gene: TRBV15; j_gene: TRBJ2-3; CDR3aa: CATSSGTGADTQYF; CDR3nt: TGTGCCACCAGCAGCGGGACCGGGGCAGATACGCAGTATTTT
abundance: NA; d_gene: TRBD2; v_gene: TRBV6-2/TRBV6-3; j_gene: TRBJ2-1; CDR3aa: CASRDLAGGVNEQFF; CDR3nt: TGTGCCAGCAGAGATCTAGCGGGAGGGGTCAATGAGCAGTTCTTC
abundance: few; d_gene: NA; v_gene: TRBV14; j_gene: TRBJ1-1; CDR3aa: CASSLIGGLRGAEAFF; CDR3nt: TGTGCCAGCAGCCTAATCGGAGGGTTAAGGGGAGCTGAAGCTTTCTTT
abundance: NA; d_gene: NA; v_gene: TRBV6-1; j_gene: TRBJ1-2; CDR3aa: CASRVRDDGYTF; CDR3nt: TGTGCCAGCAGAGTGAGGGATGATGGCTACACCTTC
abundance: many; d_gene: NA; v_gene: TRBV11-2; j_gene: TRBJ2-5; CDR3aa: CASKPGRASETQYF; CDR3nt: TGTGCCAGCAAACCAGGGCGGGCCTCAGAGACCCAGTACTTC
abundance: NA; d_gene: TRBD2; v_gene: TRBV4-1; j_gene: TRBJ2-5; CDR3aa: CASSQDRAGGLETQYF; CDR3nt: TGCGCCAGCAGCCAAGATCGGGCGGGAGGACTTGAGACCCAGTACTTC